This T cell receptor beta chain was sequenced during a study of T-cell reconstitution after alpha-beta-depleted transplantation in children. Preparation of the TCRbeta library used unique molecular identifiers. TCRdb used MiXCR to reprocess the PCR reads, holding one entry per CDR3 protein. The sample has approximately 97,000 distinct CDR3 sequences, 6% to 9% seen once. This clonotype was seen a few times. No antigen is known for it. Study outcomes and limitations: Surviving recipient T cells and thymic progenitors produced the high day-60 TCRbeta diversity seen in some patients.

Sequencing was performed on PBMCs, taken before TCRalphabeta/CD19-depleted stem cell transplant. The sequence derives from a boy aged 2-15 years with acute lymphoblastic leukemia, due to receive a stem cell transplant.

CDR3 sequence: CASSESYGAGGVSEAFF. CDR3 nucleotides: TGCGCCAGCAGTGAGTCGTATGGGGCAGGGGGCGTTTCGGAAGCTTTCTTT. The chain has TRBV10-2 and TRBJ1-1; 8 bases are a match to TRBD1. Germline values: CDR1 WSHSY, CDR2 SAAADI. Germline trimming cut 0 bases from V and 8 bases from J; bases unmatched to any gene: 14. The CDR3 loop spans 17 amino acids.